The 25 T cell receptor beta chains given below trace back to one sample, sequenced in a study of T cells in Graves' hyperthyroidism and ophthalmopathy. TCR beta CDR3 regions were amplified from RNA. Carried out on the TCR CDR3, a first-round RT-PCR used the HTBI primer set. TCRdb called the multiplex PCR reads again in MiXCR, with one record for every CDR3 protein. The sample lists fewer than 200,000 distinct CDR3 sequences, more than 15% seen once, with 25% to 30% in the top ten. Source material: blood. The source of these receptors is a woman aged 50 to 60 with Graves' hyperthyroidism.

This clonotype was counted only a few times. The chain is built from TRBV5-8 and TRBJ2-3, with TRBD2 as a possible D gene (6 bases). Trimming removed 2 bases at V and 5 bases at J, with 9 bases between. CDR3 length: 13 amino acids. CDR1 is SGHTS and CDR2 is YDEGEE in the germline V gene. The CDR3 sequence is CASSLRGIDTQYF. In nucleotides, the CDR3 is TGTGCCAGCAGCTTACGGGGGATAGATACGCAGTATTTT.

This clonotype was picked up many times. The rearrangement links TRBV11-2 to TRBJ2-1, with TRBD2 matching 13 bases. Germline CDR1 SGHAT, CDR2 FQNNGV. The CDR3 contains 17 residues. Unmatched junction bases numbered 5, after V lost 6 bases and J lost 0 bases. This chain's CDR3 is CASRPGLAGVSYNEQFF. The CDR3 coding sequence is TGTGCCAGCAGACCAGGACTAGCGGGGGTCTCCTACAATGAGCAGTTCTTC.

This clonotype has ten or more counts. The chain combines TRBV7-2 with TRBJ2-7, with D possibly called TRBD1 or TRBD2 (5 bases each). Germline assignment: CDR1 SGHTA and CDR2 FQGNSA. This CDR3 region has 16 residues. Trimming took off 1 base at V and 0 bases at J, with 13 bases between the two ends. The DNA of the CDR3 is TGTGCCAGCAGCTTAGAGTCGGGGCTCAGCTCCTACGAGCAGTACTTC. As protein: CASSLESGLSSYEQYF.

Regarding this clonotype: A much larger clone is a single base away; this may be a read error. The gene calls are TRBV28 and TRBJ2-3; D perhaps matches TRBD2 (7 bases). Germline lookup yields CDR1 MDHEN and CDR2 SYDVKM. V was cut by 6 bases and J by 0 bases, with 22 bases left in between. This CDR3 has 18 amino acids. CDR3 sequence reads: CASSFARAGATSTDTQYF. CDR3 coding DNA: TGTGCCAGCAGCTTCGCTAGGGCGGGGGCCACTAGCACAGATACGCAGTATTTT. Complete variable domain (other parts from reference TRBV28 and TRBJ2-3): DVKVTQSSRYLVKRTGEKVFLECVQDMDHENMFWYRQDPGLGLRLIYFSYDVKMKEKGDIPEGYSVSREKKERFSLILESASTNQTSMYLCASSFARAGATSTDTQYFGPGTRLTVL.

Concerning this clonotype: It may be a read error: a sequence one base away is much more abundant. The V call is TRBV12-3 or TRBV12-4, the J call TRBJ1-6, with D unclear. CDR3 length equals 14 residues. V lost 3 bases and J lost 10, with 13 bases in between. The CDR3 loop reads CASSLSIERSPLHF. The CDR3 bases are TGTGCCAGCAGTTTGTCAATAGAGAGGTCACCCCTCCACTTT.

The chain carries TRBV28 and TRBJ2-2, with D maybe TRBD2 (7 bases). The CDR3 is made up of 13 amino acids. V gave up 6 bases and J gave up 6 bases, with 11 bases separating them. The germline CDR1 and CDR2 sequences are MDHEN and SYDVKM. The CDR3 here is CASRGGPAGELFF. For the CDR3, the DNA is TGTGCCAGCAGGGGGGGGCCGGCCGGGGAGCTGTTTTTT. Looking up the rest from reference TRBV28 and TRBJ2-2 gives the full variable domain: DVKVTQSSRYLVKRTGEKVFLECVQDMDHENMFWYRQDPGLGLRLIYFSYDVKMKEKGDIPEGYSVSREKKERFSLILESASTNQTSMYLCASRGGPAGELFFGEGSRLTVL.

This clonotype was counted many times. The chain couples TRBV7-2 to TRBJ1-2; D might be TRBD1 (5 bases). CDR1 and CDR2 from the germline V gene are SGHTA and FQGNSA. The CDR3 totals 16 residues. Trimming pared 6 bases from V and 3 bases from J, leaving 20 bases between. The CDR3 protein is CASSPALGASYYGYTF. The DNA of the CDR3 is TGTGCCAGCAGTCCCGCTCTAGGGGCCTCCTACTATGGCTACACCTTC.

This chain links TRBV6-1 with TRBJ1-2; D remains ambiguous. Between the trimmed V and J ends, which lost 3 bases and 7 bases, there was a span of 6 bases. CDR3 length: 11 amino acids. Germline lookup yields CDR1 MNHNS and CDR2 SASEGT. CDR3 sequence (DNA): TGTGCCAGCAGTGAGGTGGCTGGCTACACCTTC. Amino acids: CASSEVAGYTF.

At least ten counts were recorded for this clonotype. The chain recombines TRBV5-1 with TRBJ2-1; tentatively, D is TRBD2 (5 bases). The germline V gene encodes CDR1 SGHRS and CDR2 YFSETQ. V was trimmed by 4 bases and J by 5 bases, leaving 13 bases between them. The CDR3 length is 14 residues. The chain's CDR3 is CASSPGITHNEQFF. The CDR3 nucleotides read TGCGCCAGCAGCCCGGGGATAACTCACAATGAGCAGTTCTTC. The full variable domain, in which reference TRBV5-1 and TRBJ2-1 provide the parts outside the CDR3, is KAGVTQTPRYLIKTRGQQVTLSCSPISGHRSVSWYQQTPGQGLQFLFEYFSETQRNKGNFPGRFSGRQFSNSRSEMNVSTLELGDSALYLCASSPGITHNEQFFGPGTRLTVL.

This clonotype was seen more than once but under ten times. The chain combines TRBV7-3 with TRBJ2-1, with D uncertain. Germline V gives CDR1 SGHTA, CDR2 FQGTGA. V gave up 2 bases and J gave up 5 bases, with 28 bases separating them. CDR3 length: 20 amino acids. Written as DNA, the CDR3 is TGTGCCAGCAGCTTAGGACCCTTTCGAGGACGTGAGGTTTCCCACAATGAGCAGTTCTTC. It encodes CASSLGPFRGREVSHNEQFF.

This clonotype was detected ten times or more. The chain recombines TRBV5-1 with TRBJ2-5, with D unclear. V was shortened by 4 bases and J by 5 bases, with 12 bases between the two germline ends. This CDR3 has 13 residues. CDR1 and CDR2 (germline): SGHRS, YFSETQ. The CDR3 is CASSPPNVETQYF. CDR3 DNA: TGCGCCAGCAGCCCCCCGAATGTGGAGACCCAGTACTTC.

Comment on this clonotype: With a much larger clone just one base away, this may be a read error. The chain uses TRBV28 and TRBJ2-5, with no clear D. V was clipped by 3 bases and J by 2 bases, with 7 bases between them. The germline V gene encodes CDR1 MDHEN and CDR2 SYDVKM. The CDR3 consists of 13 residues. The CDR3 reads CASSFVRQETQYF. For the CDR3, the DNA is TGTGCCAGCAGTTTTGTCAGACAAGAGACCCAGTACTTC.

Ten or more counts support this clonotype. The V and J genes are TRBV6-5 and TRBJ1-2, with TRBD1 identical over 10 bases. With 2 bases clipped from V and 1 base from J, the junction kept 1 base outside the gene matches. CDR3 length: 15 amino acids. CDR1 is MNHEY, CDR2 SVGAGI, per germline. CDR3 in amino acids: CASSYGQGVNYGYTF. The CDR3 nucleotides read TGTGCCAGCAGTTACGGACAGGGGGTTAACTATGGCTACACCTTC.

The chain has TRBV5-4 and TRBJ2-5; D not certain. The V gene lost 2 bases and the J gene lost 0 bases, with 5 bases spanning the gap. CDR1 and CDR2 (germline): SGHNT, YYREEE (reference sequence). The CDR3 contains 13 residues. The CDR3 sequence is CASSFPHQETQYF. The CDR3 region has the DNA TGTGCCAGCAGCTTCCCCCACCAAGAGACCCAGTACTTC.

The chain carries TRBV6-1 and TRBJ1-2; no firm D call. The length of the CDR3 is 12 residues. V lost 4 bases and J lost 8, with 11 bases in between. Germline CDR1 and CDR2: MNHNS and SASEGT. In nucleotides, the CDR3 is TGTGCCAGCAGTGTGGGCTTCGGAGGCTACACCTTC. Translated: CASSVGFGGYTF.

This clonotype was seen many times. The chain couples TRBV27 to TRBJ1-1; perhaps TRBD1 as D (5 bases). The CDR3 loop spans 13 amino acids. V was trimmed by 6 bases and J by 8 bases, leaving 16 bases between them. Germline V gene data show CDR1 as MNHEY and CDR2 as SMNVEV (reference sequence). The DNA of the CDR3 is TGTGCCAGCAGACCTACAGGAGCGTCGGAAGCTTTCTTT. Its translation: CASRPTGASEAFF.

As concerns this clonotype: At one end, the junction sequence differs from germline, possibly due to a read error. The chain uses TRBV18 and TRBJ2-5; 8 nucleotides agree with TRBD2. The CDR3 has 16 amino acids. The germline gives CDR1 KGHSH, CDR2 LQKENI. The CDR3 nucleotides are TGCGCCAGCTCACCACTCCCCGGGGGGGGCCAAGAGACCCAGTACTTC. Its translation: CASSPLPGGGQETQYF. Full variable domain (outside the CDR3, taken from reference TRBV18 and TRBJ2-5): NAGVMQNPRHLVRRRGQEARLRCSPMKGHSHVYWYRQLPEEGLKFMVYLQKENIIDESGMPKERFSAEFPKEGPSILRIQQVVRGDSAAYFCASSPLPGGGQETQYFGPGTRLLVL.

This clonotype appeared many times. The J gene is TRBJ2-1, the V gene TRBV2, with D possibly matching TRBD1 (5 bases). Trimming removed 7 bases from V and 4 bases from J, with 14 bases in between. The CDR3 has 14 residues. The germline gives CDR1 SNHLY, CDR2 FYNNEI. CDR3 region: CASKGRASYNEQFF. The CDR3 DNA reads as TGTGCCAGCAAGGGCAGGGCCTCGTACAATGAGCAGTTCTTC.

This clonotype occurred many times. The chain carries TRBV6-1 and TRBJ2-1; TRBD1 or TRBD2 may be the D gene (6 bases each). The CDR3 has 16 residues. Germline V gives CDR1 MNHNS, CDR2 SASEGT. V gave up 5 bases and J gave up 3 bases, with 17 bases separating them. The CDR3 spells CASSLTGAGDYNEQFF. CDR3 nucleotides: TGTGCCAGCAGTCTCACGGGGGCAGGGGACTACAATGAGCAGTTCTTC.

This clonotype was found many times. In nucleotides, the CDR3 is TGTGCCAGTAGCGAGGGGAGGGACACTGAAGCTTTCTTT. Its protein product is CASSEGRDTEAFF. The V gene is TRBV19, the J gene TRBJ1-1; perhaps TRBD1 as D (5 bases). Per germline, CDR1 LNHDA and CDR2 SQIVND (reference sequence). The CDR3 covers 13 residues. V was pared by 6 bases and J by 3 bases, with 11 bases between.

The V call is TRBV27, the J call TRBJ1-2; D ambiguous. Germline CDR1 reads MNHEY; CDR2 reads SMNVEV (reference sequence). Trimming left V 5 bases short and J 4 bases short, with 17 bases between. The CDR3 sequence is 15 residues long. The CDR3 sequence: CASSASQSGGYGYTF. Written as DNA, the CDR3 is TGTGCCAGCAGTGCGAGTCAGTCCGGCGGCTATGGCTACACCTTC.

This clonotype was picked up one time. V usage is TRBV14 and J usage is TRBJ2-3; D possibly corresponds to TRBD1 (7 bases). Germline CDR1 and CDR2: SGHDN and FVKESK. The V end lost 4 bases, the J end lost 0 bases, and 20 bases lay between the germline ends. The CDR3 is 18 residues long. The CDR3 sequence is CASSRGIDRALSTDTQYF. CDR3 DNA sequence: TGTGCCAGCAGCCGCGGGATCGACAGGGCCCTTAGCACAGATACGCAGTATTTT.

This clonotype was counted ten times or more. This chain connects TRBV20-1 to TRBJ1-5, with D unresolved. Germline CDR1 and CDR2: DFQATT and SNEGSKA (reference sequence). Trimming pared 3 bases from V and 4 bases from J, leaving 10 bases between. The CDR3 runs to 13 residues. The CDR3, as DNA: TGCAGTGCTAGTGAGGCGGGGAATCAGCCCCAGCATTTT. It yields the protein CSASEAGNQPQHF.

This clonotype was recorded at least ten times. J is TRBJ2-2 and V is TRBV20-1; no clear D. The CDR3 has 15 residues. Deletions cut 3 bases from V and 7 bases from J, with 18 bases between. Germline V CDR1 and CDR2: DFQATT, SNEGSKA (reference sequence). The CDR3 bases are TGCAGTGCTAGGGGATTGATATGGGGAAACGGGGAGCTGTTTTTT. Residues: CSARGLIWGNGELFF.

There are many counts of this clonotype. The V gene is TRBV24-1, the J gene TRBJ2-5; 10 bases align to TRBD1. CDR3 length: 14 residues. CDR1 and CDR2 from the germline V gene are KGHDR and SFDVKD. V shed 4 bases, J shed 7 bases, and the junction held 5 bases outside the gene matches. The CDR3 sequence: CATSDPGQGGTQYF. CDR3 coding DNA: TGTGCCACCAGTGACCCCGGACAGGGGGGGACCCAGTACTTC.